This is a list of T cell receptor beta chains from one sample in a study of regulatory T cells in long-lasting Graves disease. Via MiXCR, TCRdb re-called the multiplex PCR reads, giving one row per CDR3 protein. This table has 500,000 to 800,000 distinct CDR3 sequences, around 32% appearing once. The sample here was peripheral blood mononuclear cells (PBMCs), taken when the disease was refractory, from a patient treated with antithyroid drugs. All receptors derive from a female donor with Graves disease. The CDR3 runs from the conserved cysteine through the conserved F or W. D genes are given only for firm matches. For some rows the clone size is stated as once, few or many, or as a class when expanded; others skip it.

D: -
J: TRBJ2-2
V: TRBV10-2
size: -
CDR3: CASSEGVGSGELFF
DNA: TGCGCCAGCAGTGAAGGAGTTGGTTCCGGGGAGCTGTTTTTT

D: -
J: TRBJ2-7
V: TRBV30
size: -
CDR3: CAWSGSQISYEQYF
DNA: TGTGCCTGGAGTGGGTCACAAATTTCCTACGAGCAGTACTTC

D: -
J: TRBJ1-1
V: TRBV4-1
size: -
CDR3: CASSQEGTPGQLNTEAFF
DNA: TGCGCCAGCAGCCAAGAGGGGACACCGGGACAATTGAACACTGAAGCTTTCTTT

D: -
J: TRBJ2-3
V: TRBV28
size: few
CDR3: CASSLRTDSTDTQYF
DNA: TGTGCCAGCAGTTTACGGACGGACAGCACAGATACGCAGTATTTT

D: -
J: TRBJ1-6
V: TRBV20-1
size: -
CDR3: CSARVAGLTNSPLHF
DNA: TGCAGTGCTAGAGTTGCGGGGTTAACAAATTCACCCCTCCACTTT

D: -
J: TRBJ1-1
V: TRBV3-1
size: -
CDR3: CASSRKTGLNTEAFF
DNA: TGTGCCAGCAGCCGAAAGACAGGTCTGAACACTGAAGCTTTCTTT

D: TRBD1
J: TRBJ1-1
V: TRBV28
size: many
CDR3: CASQTGGGPGTEAFF
DNA: TGTGCCAGCCAGACAGGGGGTGGTCCGGGCACTGAAGCTTTCTTT

D: TRBD1
J: TRBJ1-1
V: TRBV28
size: many
CDR3: CASSLGTGPSNTEAFF
DNA: TGTGCCAGCAGTTTAGGGACAGGACCCTCCAACACTGAAGCTTTCTTT

D: -
J: TRBJ1-5
V: TRBV6-5
size: -
CDR3: CASSYGGGVNQPQHF
DNA: TGTGCCAGCAGTTACGGAGGGGGAGTCAATCAGCCCCAGCATTTT

D: -
J: TRBJ1-1
V: TRBV14
size: few
CDR3: CASSQVFSGRAFEAFF
DNA: TGTGCCAGCAGCCAAGTCTTCTCGGGACGTGCCTTTGAAGCTTTCTTT

D: TRBD2
J: TRBJ2-5
V: TRBV9
size: -
CDR3: CASSATRGWETQYF
DNA: TGTGCCAGCAGCGCCACGCGGGGGTGGGAGACCCAGTACTTC

D: TRBD1
J: TRBJ2-7
V: TRBV20-1
size: many
CDR3: CSARTGGGEQYF
DNA: TGCAGTGCTCGGACAGGGGGAGGCGAGCAGTACTTC

D: -
J: TRBJ2-7
V: TRBV15
size: -
CDR3: CATSSTPRVAYEQYF
DNA: TGTGCCACCAGCAGCACACCAAGGGTGGCCTACGAGCAGTACTTC

D: -
J: TRBJ1-1
V: TRBV7-9
size: few
CDR3: CASSSGTRNEAFF
DNA: TGTGCCAGCAGCTCTGGGACCCGAAATGAAGCTTTCTTT

D: -
J: TRBJ1-4
V: TRBV20-1
size: few
CDR3: CSARQSTNEKLFF
DNA: TGCAGTGCTAGACAATCAACTAATGAAAAACTGTTTTTT

D: -
J: TRBJ1-3
V: TRBV2
size: -
CDR3: CASSVGTFGNTIYF
DNA: TGTGCCAGCAGTGTCGGGACGTTTGGAAACACCATATATTTT

D: -
J: TRBJ1-3
V: TRBV28
size: -
CDR3: CASLRGPGNTIYF
DNA: TGTGCCAGCCTCAGGGGACCTGGAAACACCATATATTTT

D: -
J: TRBJ1-2
V: TRBV6-2/TRBV6-3
size: -
CDR3: CASSYSRGVNIYTF
DNA: TGTGCCAGCAGTTACTCAAGGGGGGTAAACATCTACACCTTC

D: -
J: TRBJ1-1
V: TRBV6-1
size: -
CDR3: CASSEYPTEAFF
DNA: TGTGCCAGCAGTGAATACCCCACTGAAGCTTTCTTT

D: -
J: TRBJ2-5
V: TRBV7-9
size: few
CDR3: CASSRGPETQYF
DNA: TGTGCCAGCAGCCGCGGTCCGGAGACCCAGTACTTC

D: TRBD1
J: TRBJ1-4
V: TRBV27
size: -
CDR3: CASSSRDSGDFGEKLFF
DNA: TGTGCCAGCAGTTCCCGGGACAGCGGGGATTTTGGGGAAAAACTGTTTTTT

D: TRBD1
J: TRBJ1-5
V: TRBV12-3/TRBV12-4
size: -
CDR3: CASSYRGKWQPQHF
DNA: TGTGCCAGCAGTTACAGGGGAAAGTGGCAGCCCCAGCATTTT

D: TRBD2
J: TRBJ2-7
V: TRBV30
size: -
CDR3: CAWTDGGGTEQYF
DNA: TGTGCCTGGACCGACGGGGGAGGGACCGAGCAGTACTTC

D: -
J: TRBJ1-2
V: TRBV7-9
size: -
CDR3: CASSLGGRYTF
DNA: TGTGCCAGCAGCTTGGGGGGCCGCTACACCTTC

D: TRBD1
J: TRBJ1-2
V: TRBV18
size: -
CDR3: CASSRGTGEPANYGYTF
DNA: TGTGCCAGCTCACGCGGGACAGGGGAACCCGCTAACTATGGCTACACCTTC

D: TRBD2
J: TRBJ2-7
V: TRBV6-2/TRBV6-3
size: few
CDR3: CASSYSTSGREQYF
DNA: TGTGCCAGCAGTTACTCGACTAGCGGTAGGGAGCAGTACTTC

D: TRBD2
J: TRBJ2-5
V: TRBV28
size: -
CDR3: CASRETSGIWETQYF
DNA: TGTGCCAGCAGAGAAACTAGCGGGATCTGGGAGACCCAGTACTTC

D: -
J: TRBJ2-7
V: TRBV11-2
size: -
CDR3: CASSLKSRWETDEQYF
DNA: TGTGCCAGCAGCTTAAAGTCTAGGTGGGAGACTGACGAGCAGTACTTC

D: -
J: TRBJ1-3
V: TRBV13
size: -
CDR3: CASSNPGTSSGNTIYF
DNA: TGTGCCAGCAGCAACCCCGGGACGTCTTCTGGAAACACCATATATTTT

D: -
J: TRBJ1-6
V: TRBV4-1
size: -
CDR3: CASSQDGRGGNSPLHF
DNA: TGCGCCAGCAGCCAAGATGGGAGGGGAGGGAATTCACCCCTCCACTTT

D: -
J: TRBJ2-7
V: TRBV13
size: -
CDR3: CASSLTKAGEQYF
DNA: TGTGCCAGCAGCTTAACCAAAGCGGGCGAGCAGTACTTC

D: TRBD1
J: TRBJ1-1
V: TRBV5-1
size: -
CDR3: CASSLDLRGPNTEAFF
DNA: TGCGCCAGCAGCTTGGACCTTAGGGGGCCGAACACTGAAGCTTTCTTT

D: -
J: TRBJ1-2
V: TRBV6-1
size: few
CDR3: CASSNGQTRGYTF
DNA: TGTGCCAGCAGTAACGGCCAGACCAGGGGCTACACCTTC

D: -
J: TRBJ1-6
V: TRBV7-9
size: -
CDR3: CASSAPGTVNSPLHF
DNA: TGTGCCAGCAGCGCACCCGGGACGGTAAATTCACCCCTCCACTTT

D: -
J: TRBJ2-7
V: TRBV5-1
size: few
CDR3: CASSLVPKGPNKEYF
DNA: TGCGCCAGCAGCTTGGTACCTAAGGGACCAAACAAGGAGTACTTC

D: TRBD1
J: TRBJ1-1
V: TRBV28
size: -
CDR3: CASSRPATGTGVITEAFF
DNA: TGTGCCAGCAGTCGTCCGGCAACCGGGACAGGGGTTATTACTGAAGCTTTCTTT

D: -
J: TRBJ1-1
V: TRBV13
size: -
CDR3: CASSLGGARMNTKAFF
DNA: TGTGCCAGCAGCCTCGGCGGGGCGCGAATGAACACTAAAGCTTTCTTT

D: -
J: TRBJ1-5
V: TRBV6-1
size: -
CDR3: CASSETRQPKGMSKSNQPQHF
DNA: TGTGCCAGCAGTGAAACTCGGCAGCCCAAGGGAATGAGTAAAAGCAATCAGCCCCAGCATTTT

D: TRBD2
J: TRBJ2-5
V: TRBV29-1
size: -
CDR3: CSATSGAGGETQYF
DNA: TGCAGCGCTACTAGCGGGGCCGGCGGAGAGACCCAGTACTTC

D: -
J: TRBJ2-7
V: TRBV28
size: many
CDR3: CASSLEGQFSYEQYF
DNA: TGTGCCAGCAGTTTAGAAGGACAGTTCTCCTACGAGCAGTACTTC

D: TRBD2
J: TRBJ2-4
V: TRBV6-2/TRBV6-3
size: -
CDR3: CASSYSTSGRHIQYF
DNA: TGTGCCAGCAGTTACTCGACCAGCGGGAGACACATTCAGTACTTC

D: -
J: TRBJ1-5
V: TRBV12-3/TRBV12-4
size: -
CDR3: CAGSPPGQHNQPQHF
DNA: TGTGCCGGCAGTCCTCCGGGACAACACAATCAGCCCCAGCATTTT

D: TRBD1
J: TRBJ1-2
V: TRBV12-3/TRBV12-4
size: -
CDR3: CASSQVQGTGYGYAF
DNA: TGTGCCAGCAGTCAAGTACAGGGGACGGGCTACGGCTACGCCTTC

D: TRBD2
J: TRBJ2-5
V: TRBV20-1
size: few
CDR3: CSARSGLAGVETQYF
DNA: TGCAGTGCTAGGTCGGGACTAGCGGGAGTAGAGACCCAGTACTTC

D: TRBD1
J: TRBJ1-1
V: TRBV19
size: -
CDR3: CASSPRDRGQENTEAFF
DNA: TGTGCCAGTAGTCCCCGGGACAGGGGACAGGAGAACACTGAAGCTTTCTTT

D: -
J: TRBJ1-1
V: TRBV20-1
size: few
CDR3: CSARDHRQSTEAFF
DNA: TGCAGTGCTAGAGATCACAGGCAGAGCACTGAAGCTTTCTTT

D: -
J: TRBJ1-1
V: TRBV15
size: few
CDR3: CATRDRVRTEAFF
DNA: TGTGCCACCCGGGACCGGGTTCGGACTGAAGCTTTCTTT

D: -
J: TRBJ2-7
V: TRBV12-3/TRBV12-4
size: many
CDR3: CASTGPLYEQYF
DNA: TGTGCCAGCACCGGGCCACTCTACGAGCAGTACTTC

D: TRBD2
J: TRBJ2-1
V: TRBV6-5
size: -
CDR3: CASSYTSGPVYNEQFF
DNA: TGTGCCAGCAGTTATACTAGCGGGCCCGTTTACAATGAGCAGTTCTTC

D: -
J: TRBJ2-5
V: TRBV15
size: few
CDR3: CATSKTSGGETQYF
DNA: TGTGCCACCAGTAAGACTAGTGGAGGAGAGACCCAGTACTTC

D: TRBD1
J: TRBJ2-7
V: TRBV11-2
size: few
CDR3: CASSLSPSGGSYEQYF
DNA: TGTGCCAGCAGCTTATCGCCGTCAGGGGGCTCCTACGAGCAGTACTTC

D: -
J: TRBJ1-1
V: TRBV18
size: once
CDR3: CASSPPPPGEAFF
DNA: TGTGCCAGCTCACCACCTCCCCCCGGTGAAGCTTTCTTT

D: -
J: TRBJ1-1
V: TRBV28
size: many
CDR3: CASNHRVRTEAFF
DNA: TGTGCCAGCAACCACAGGGTCCGTACTGAAGCTTTCTTT

D: -
J: TRBJ2-7
V: TRBV27
size: few
CDR3: CASSLRQDGISEQYF
DNA: TGTGCCAGCAGTTTAAGACAGGATGGGATTTCGGAGCAGTACTTC

D: TRBD2
J: TRBJ2-7
V: TRBV5-1
size: few
CDR3: CASSYGLAYEQYF
DNA: TGCGCCAGCAGCTATGGACTAGCCTACGAGCAGTACTTC

D: -
J: TRBJ2-2
V: TRBV12-3/TRBV12-4
size: -
CDR3: CASSSWGGELFF
DNA: TGTGCCAGCAGCTCCTGGGGCGGGGAGCTGTTTTTT

D: -
J: TRBJ2-7
V: TRBV29-1
size: -
CDR3: CSVVGRMSSYEQYF
DNA: TGCAGCGTTGTGGGTCGAATGAGCTCCTACGAGCAGTACTTC